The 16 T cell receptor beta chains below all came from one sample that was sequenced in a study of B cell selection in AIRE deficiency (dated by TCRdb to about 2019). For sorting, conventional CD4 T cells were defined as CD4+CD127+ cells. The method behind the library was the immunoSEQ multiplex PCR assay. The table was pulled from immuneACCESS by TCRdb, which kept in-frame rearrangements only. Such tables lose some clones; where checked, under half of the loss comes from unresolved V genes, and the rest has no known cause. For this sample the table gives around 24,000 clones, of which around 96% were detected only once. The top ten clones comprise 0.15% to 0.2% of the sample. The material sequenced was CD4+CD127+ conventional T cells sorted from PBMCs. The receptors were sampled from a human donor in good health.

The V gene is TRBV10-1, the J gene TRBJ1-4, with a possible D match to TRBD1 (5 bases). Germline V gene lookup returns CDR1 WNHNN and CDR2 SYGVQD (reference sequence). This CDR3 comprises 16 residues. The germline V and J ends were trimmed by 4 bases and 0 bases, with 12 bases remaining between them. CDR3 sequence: CASSGDSLSTNEKLFF. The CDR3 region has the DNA TGCGCCAGCAGTGGCGACAGCCTTTCAACTAATGAAAAACTGTTTTTT.

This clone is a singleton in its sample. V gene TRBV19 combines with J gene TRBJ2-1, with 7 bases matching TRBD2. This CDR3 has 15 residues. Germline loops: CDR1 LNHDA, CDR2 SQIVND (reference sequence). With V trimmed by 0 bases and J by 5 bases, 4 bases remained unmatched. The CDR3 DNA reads TGTGCCAGTAGTATAGAGGGGGGGAGCCACAATGAGCAGTTCTTC. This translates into CASSIEGGSHNEQFF.

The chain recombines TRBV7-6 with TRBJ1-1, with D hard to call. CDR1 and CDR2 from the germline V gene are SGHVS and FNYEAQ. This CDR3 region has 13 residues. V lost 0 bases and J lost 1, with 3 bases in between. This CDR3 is CASSLAKNTEAFF. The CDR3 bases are TGTGCCAGCAGCTTAGCGAAGAACACTGAAGCTTTCTTT.

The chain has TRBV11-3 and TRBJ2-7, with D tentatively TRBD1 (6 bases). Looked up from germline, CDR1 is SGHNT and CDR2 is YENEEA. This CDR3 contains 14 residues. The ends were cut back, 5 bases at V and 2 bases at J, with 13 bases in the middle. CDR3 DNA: TGTGCCAGCAGCCAAACCAGGGGAGCCTACGAGCAGTACTTC. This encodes CASSQTRGAYEQYF.

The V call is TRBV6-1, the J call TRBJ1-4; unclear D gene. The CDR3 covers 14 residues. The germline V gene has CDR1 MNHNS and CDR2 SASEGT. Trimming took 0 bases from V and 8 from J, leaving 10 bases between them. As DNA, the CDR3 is TGTGCCAGCAGTGAAGCGAACCCGGACGAAAAACTGTTTTTT. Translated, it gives CASSEANPDEKLFF.

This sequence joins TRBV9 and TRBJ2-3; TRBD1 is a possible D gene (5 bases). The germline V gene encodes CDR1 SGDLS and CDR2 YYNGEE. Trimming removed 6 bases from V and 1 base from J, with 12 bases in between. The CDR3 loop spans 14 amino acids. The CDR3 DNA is TGTGCCAGCACCAACCTACAGGGCACAGATACGCAGTATTTT. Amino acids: CASTNLQGTDTQYF.

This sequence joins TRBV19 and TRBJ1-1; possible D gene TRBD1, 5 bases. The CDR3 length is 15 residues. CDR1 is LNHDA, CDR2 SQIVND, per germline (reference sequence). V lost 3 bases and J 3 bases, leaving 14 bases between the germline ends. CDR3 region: CASSIQRGGDTEAFF. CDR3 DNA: TGTGCCAGTAGTATCCAGCGGGGAGGGGACACTGAAGCTTTCTTT.

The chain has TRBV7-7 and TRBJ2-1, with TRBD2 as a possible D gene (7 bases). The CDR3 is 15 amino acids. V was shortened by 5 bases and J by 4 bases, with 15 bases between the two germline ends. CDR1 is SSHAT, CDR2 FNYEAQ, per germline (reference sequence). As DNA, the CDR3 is TGTGCCAGCAGCCCCTCGGGGGGCTCGTACAATGAGCAGTTCTTC. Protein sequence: CASSPSGGSYNEQFF.

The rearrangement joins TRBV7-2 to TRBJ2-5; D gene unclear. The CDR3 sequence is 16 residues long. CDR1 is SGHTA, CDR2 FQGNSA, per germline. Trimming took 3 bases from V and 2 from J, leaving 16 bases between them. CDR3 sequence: CASSFSSNSQQETQYF. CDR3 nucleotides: TGTGCCAGCAGCTTCTCTTCAAACAGCCAGCAAGAGACCCAGTACTTC.

In DNA form, the CDR3 reads TGCGCCAGCAGCTTGTGGCGACAGGGGGACACTGAAGCTTTCTTT. Protein: CASSLWRQGDTEAFF. The chain combines TRBV5-1 with TRBJ1-1; 9 positions match TRBD1. The trim removed 1 base at V and 3 bases at J, leaving 4 bases unmatched. The CDR3 consists of 15 residues. Germline assignment: CDR1 SGHRS and CDR2 YFSETQ.

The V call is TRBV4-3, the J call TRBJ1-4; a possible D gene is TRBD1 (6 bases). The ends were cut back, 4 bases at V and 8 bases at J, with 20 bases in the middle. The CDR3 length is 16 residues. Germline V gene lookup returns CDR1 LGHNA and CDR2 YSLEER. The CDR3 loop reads CASSPRATGLGEKLFF. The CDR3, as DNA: TGCGCCAGCAGCCCCCGAGCTACAGGGTTGGGGGAAAAACTGTTTTTT.

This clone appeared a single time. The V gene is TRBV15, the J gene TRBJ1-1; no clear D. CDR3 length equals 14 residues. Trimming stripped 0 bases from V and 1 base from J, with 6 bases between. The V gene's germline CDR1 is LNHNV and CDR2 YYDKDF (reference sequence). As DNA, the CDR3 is TGTGCCACCAGCAGAGAAAACAGGAACACTGAAGCTTTCTTT. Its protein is CATSRENRNTEAFF.

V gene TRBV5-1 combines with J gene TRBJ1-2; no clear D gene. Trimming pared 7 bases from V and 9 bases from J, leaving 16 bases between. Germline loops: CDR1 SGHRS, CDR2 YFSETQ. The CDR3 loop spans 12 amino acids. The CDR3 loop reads CASGSLGDSYTF. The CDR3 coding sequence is TGCGCCAGCGGATCCTTGGGAGATAGCTACACCTTC.

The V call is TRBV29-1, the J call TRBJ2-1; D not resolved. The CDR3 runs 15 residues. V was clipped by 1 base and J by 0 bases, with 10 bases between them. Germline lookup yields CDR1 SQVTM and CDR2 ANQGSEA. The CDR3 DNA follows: TGCAGCGTTGAAGTGGTCCCCAGCTCCTACAATGAGCAGTTCTTC. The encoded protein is CSVEVVPSSYNEQFF.

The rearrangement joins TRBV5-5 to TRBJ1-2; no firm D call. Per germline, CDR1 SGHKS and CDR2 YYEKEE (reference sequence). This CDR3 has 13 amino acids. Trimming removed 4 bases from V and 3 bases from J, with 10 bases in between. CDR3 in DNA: TGTGCCAGCAGCCCGACACCGGACTATGGCTACACCTTC. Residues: CASSPTPDYGYTF.

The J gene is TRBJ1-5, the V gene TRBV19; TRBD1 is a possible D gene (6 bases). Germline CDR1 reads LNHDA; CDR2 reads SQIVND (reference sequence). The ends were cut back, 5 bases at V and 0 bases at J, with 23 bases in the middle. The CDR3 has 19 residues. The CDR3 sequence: CASSPHPTGKQDSNQPQHF. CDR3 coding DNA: TGTGCCAGTAGTCCCCACCCCACAGGGAAGCAAGATAGCAATCAGCCCCAGCATTTT.